This paragraph reports one TCR beta chain. Per germline, CDR1 SGHAT and CDR2 FQNNGV. V lost 3 bases and J 0 bases, leaving 5 bases between the germline ends. This CDR3 comprises 13 residues. This entry comes from a study of blood T cell repertoires in COVID-19. The repertoire was sequenced with immunoSEQ multiplex PCR; TCRdb's copy has only in-frame clones and lacks some. Of approximately 220,000 clones detected, 65% to 90% appear once; the ten largest clones hold 4% to 4.5%. This receptor was taken from a man in his fifties with acute or convalescent COVID-19. Sequences were obtained from peripheral blood. J is TRBJ2-5 and V is TRBV11-2; weak D call: TRBD1 (5 bases). CDR3 sequence: CASSLTDQETQYF. CDR3 DNA sequence: TGTGCCAGCAGCTTGACAGACCAAGAGACCCAGTACTTC.